This T cell receptor (beta chain) was captured in a study of Graves' ophthalmopathy and Graves' hyperthyroidism. The study, taken as a whole, reports: Ophthalmopathy progression prediction by the model yielded a sensitivity of approximately 68% and a specificity of under 85%. Among expanded thyroid clonotypes above 0.001 frequency, most also occurred in blood.

This clonotype was recorded many times. Its antigen is currently unknown. Uncontrolled infections, pregnancy, lactation or other autoimmune diseases led to patient exclusion. RNA transcripts yielded amplified TCR beta CDR3 regions. RT-PCR with HTBI primers came first, then second-round multiplex PCR. TCRdb reprocessed the multiplex PCR reads via MiXCR and lists one record per CDR3 protein. The repertoire holds roughly 500,000 distinct CDR3 sequences, with 14% as singletons. The clonotype originates from a woman aged 25 to 39 with Graves' ophthalmopathy. Input material: blood.

CDR3 coding DNA: TGTGCCAGCAGTGACTCAGGGGGCACAGATACGCAGTATTTT. As protein: CASSDSGGTDTQYF. The chain uses TRBV6-4 and TRBJ2-3; D may be TRBD1 (5 bases). The CDR3 contains 14 residues. CDR1 and CDR2 (germline): MRHNA, SNTAGT. The V gene lost 0 bases and the J gene lost 1 base, with 5 bases spanning the gap.